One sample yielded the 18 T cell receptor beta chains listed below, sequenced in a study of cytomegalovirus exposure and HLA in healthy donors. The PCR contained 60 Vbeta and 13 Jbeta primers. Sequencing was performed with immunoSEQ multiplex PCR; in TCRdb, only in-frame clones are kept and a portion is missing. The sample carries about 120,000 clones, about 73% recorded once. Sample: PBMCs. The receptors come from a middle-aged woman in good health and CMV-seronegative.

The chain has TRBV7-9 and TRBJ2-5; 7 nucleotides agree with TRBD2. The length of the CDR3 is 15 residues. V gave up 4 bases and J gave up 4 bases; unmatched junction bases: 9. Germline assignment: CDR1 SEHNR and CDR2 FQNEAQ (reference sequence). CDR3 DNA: TGTGCCAGCAGCTCTTGGGGGAGGGTCGGAGAGACCCAGTACTTC. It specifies CASSSWGRVGETQYF.

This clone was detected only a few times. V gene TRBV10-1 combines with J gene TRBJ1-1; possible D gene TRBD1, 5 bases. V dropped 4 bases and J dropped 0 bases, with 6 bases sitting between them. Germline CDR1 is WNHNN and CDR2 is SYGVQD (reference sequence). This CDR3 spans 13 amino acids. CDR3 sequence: CASSVQVNTEAFF. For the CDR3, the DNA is TGCGCCAGCAGTGTACAGGTGAACACTGAAGCTTTCTTT.

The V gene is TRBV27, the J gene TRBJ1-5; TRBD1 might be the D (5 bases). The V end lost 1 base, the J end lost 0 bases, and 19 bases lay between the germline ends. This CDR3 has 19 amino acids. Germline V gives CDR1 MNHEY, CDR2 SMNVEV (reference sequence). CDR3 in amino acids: CASSLLVRRGPASNQPQHF. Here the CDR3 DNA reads TGTGCCAGCAGTTTATTGGTCCGGAGGGGCCCGGCTAGCAATCAGCCCCAGCATTTT.

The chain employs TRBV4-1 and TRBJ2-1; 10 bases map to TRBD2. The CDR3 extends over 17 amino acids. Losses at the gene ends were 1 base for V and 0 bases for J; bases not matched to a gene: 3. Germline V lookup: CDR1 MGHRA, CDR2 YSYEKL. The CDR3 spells CASSQGASGSSYNEQFF. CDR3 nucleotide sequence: TGCGCCAGCAGCCAAGGGGCTAGCGGGAGCTCCTACAATGAGCAGTTCTTC.

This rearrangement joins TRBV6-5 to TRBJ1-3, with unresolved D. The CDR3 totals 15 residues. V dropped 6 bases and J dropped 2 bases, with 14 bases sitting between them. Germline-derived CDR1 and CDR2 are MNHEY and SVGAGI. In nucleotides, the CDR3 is TGTGCCAGCAGCGACTGGTACTCTGCTGGAAACACCATATATTTT. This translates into CASSDWYSAGNTIYF.

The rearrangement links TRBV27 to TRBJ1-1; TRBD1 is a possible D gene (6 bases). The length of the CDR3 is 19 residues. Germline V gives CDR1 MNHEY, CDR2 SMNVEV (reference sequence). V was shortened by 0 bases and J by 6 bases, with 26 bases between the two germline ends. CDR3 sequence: CASSLSRVPGTLSVAEAFF. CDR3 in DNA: TGTGCCAGCAGTTTATCCCGGGTCCCAGGGACACTTAGTGTTGCTGAAGCTTTCTTT.

The CDR3 nucleotides are TGTGCCAGCAGTACCTCTGACAGGGGGCCAGGGCCAAAGATGCAGACCCAGTACTTC. It yields the protein CASSTSDRGPGPKMQTQYF. The rearrangement joins TRBV28 to TRBJ2-5; 10 bases match TRBD1. From germline, CDR1 is MDHEN and CDR2 SYDVKM. The CDR3 sequence is 19 residues long. J gave up 6 bases and V 5 bases, and 21 bases lay outside the gene matches.

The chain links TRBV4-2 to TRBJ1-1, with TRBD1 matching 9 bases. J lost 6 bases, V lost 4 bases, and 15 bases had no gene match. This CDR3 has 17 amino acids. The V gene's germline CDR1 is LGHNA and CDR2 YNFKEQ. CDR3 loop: CASSLPSKGQGVPEAFF. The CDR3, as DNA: TGTGCCAGCAGCCTTCCTTCTAAGGGACAGGGTGTCCCTGAAGCTTTCTTT.

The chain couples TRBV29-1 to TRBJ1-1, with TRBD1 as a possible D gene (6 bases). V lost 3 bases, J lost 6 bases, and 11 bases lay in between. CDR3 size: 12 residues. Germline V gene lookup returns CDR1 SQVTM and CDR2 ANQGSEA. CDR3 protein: CSVDYRDAEAFF. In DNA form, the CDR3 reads TGCAGCGTTGACTACAGGGACGCTGAAGCTTTCTTT. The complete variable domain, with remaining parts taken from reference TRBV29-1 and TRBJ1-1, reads SAVISQKPSRDICQRGTSLTIQCQVDSQVTMMFWYRQQPGQSLTLIATANQGSEATYESGFVIDKFPISRPNLTFSTLTVSNMSPEDSSIYLCSVDYRDAEAFFGQGTRLTVV.

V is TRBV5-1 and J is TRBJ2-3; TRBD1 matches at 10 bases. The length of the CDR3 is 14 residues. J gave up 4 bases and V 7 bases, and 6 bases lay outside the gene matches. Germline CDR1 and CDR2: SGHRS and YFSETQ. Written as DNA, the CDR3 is TGCGCCAGCGGACCCGGGACAGGGGCAGATACGCAGTATTTT. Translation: CASGPGTGADTQYF.

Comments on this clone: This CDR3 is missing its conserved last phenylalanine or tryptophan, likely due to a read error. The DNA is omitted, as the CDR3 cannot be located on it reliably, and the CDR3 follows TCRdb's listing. CDR3 region: CASSTLGTGTSRSRTL. The chain carries TRBV5-4 and TRBJ1-2; the DNA was not compared with TRBD1, the D call given in the table. CDR1 is SGHNT and CDR2 is YYREEE in the germline V gene (reference sequence). The CDR3 adds up to 16 amino acids, both ends counted.

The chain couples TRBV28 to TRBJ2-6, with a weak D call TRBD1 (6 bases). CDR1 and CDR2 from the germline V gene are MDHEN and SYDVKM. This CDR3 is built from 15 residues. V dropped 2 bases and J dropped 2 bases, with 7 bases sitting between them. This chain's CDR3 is CASSLGTPGANVLTF. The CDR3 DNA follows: TGTGCCAGCAGTTTAGGGACACCTGGGGCCAACGTCCTGACTTTC.

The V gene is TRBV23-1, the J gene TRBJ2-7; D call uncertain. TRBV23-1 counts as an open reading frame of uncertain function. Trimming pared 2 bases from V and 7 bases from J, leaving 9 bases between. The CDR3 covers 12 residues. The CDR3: CASSQGHLEQYF. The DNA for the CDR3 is TGCGCCAGCAGTCAAGGGCACTTGGAGCAGTACTTC.

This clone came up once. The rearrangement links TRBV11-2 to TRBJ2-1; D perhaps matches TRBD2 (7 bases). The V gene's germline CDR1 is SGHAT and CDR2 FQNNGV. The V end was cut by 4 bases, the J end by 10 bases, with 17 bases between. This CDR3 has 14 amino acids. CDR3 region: CASSSPLGGREQFF. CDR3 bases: TGTGCCAGCAGCTCACCCTTGGGGGGGCGAGAGCAGTTCTTC. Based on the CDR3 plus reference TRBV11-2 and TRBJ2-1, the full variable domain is EAGVAQSPRYKIIEKRQSVAFWCNPISGHATLYWYQQILGQGPKLLIQFQNNGVVDDSQLPKDRFSAERLKGVDSTLKIQPAKLEDSAVYLCASSSPLGGREQFFGPGTRLTVL.

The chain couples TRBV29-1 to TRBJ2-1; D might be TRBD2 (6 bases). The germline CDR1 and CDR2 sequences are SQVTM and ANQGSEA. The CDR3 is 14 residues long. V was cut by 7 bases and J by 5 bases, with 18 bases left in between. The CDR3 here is CSAKWRGRNNEQFF. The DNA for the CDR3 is TGCAGCGCCAAGTGGAGGGGAAGGAACAATGAGCAGTTCTTC.

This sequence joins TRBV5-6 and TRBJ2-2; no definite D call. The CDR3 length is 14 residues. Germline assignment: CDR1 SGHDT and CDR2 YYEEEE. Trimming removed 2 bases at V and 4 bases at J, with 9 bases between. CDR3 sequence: CASSFLPPTGELFF. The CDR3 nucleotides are TGTGCCAGCAGCTTTCTACCCCCCACCGGGGAGCTGTTTTTT.

The DNA for the CDR3 is TGTGCCAGCGTAGAGTCACGGGGAGGGAATCAGCCCCAGCATTTT. This encodes CASVESRGGNQPQHF. The gene calls are TRBV28 and TRBJ1-5; D gene unclear. The CDR3 spans 15 residues. V lost 8 bases, J lost 4 bases, and 18 bases lay in between. Germline assignment: CDR1 MDHEN and CDR2 SYDVKM.

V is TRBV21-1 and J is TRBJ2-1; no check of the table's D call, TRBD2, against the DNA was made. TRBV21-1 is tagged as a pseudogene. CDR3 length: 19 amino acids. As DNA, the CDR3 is TGTGCCAGCAGCAAAGACGGTCTAGCGGGAGGGGGAATACACAATGAGCAGTTCTTC. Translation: CASSKDGLAGGGIHNEQFF.